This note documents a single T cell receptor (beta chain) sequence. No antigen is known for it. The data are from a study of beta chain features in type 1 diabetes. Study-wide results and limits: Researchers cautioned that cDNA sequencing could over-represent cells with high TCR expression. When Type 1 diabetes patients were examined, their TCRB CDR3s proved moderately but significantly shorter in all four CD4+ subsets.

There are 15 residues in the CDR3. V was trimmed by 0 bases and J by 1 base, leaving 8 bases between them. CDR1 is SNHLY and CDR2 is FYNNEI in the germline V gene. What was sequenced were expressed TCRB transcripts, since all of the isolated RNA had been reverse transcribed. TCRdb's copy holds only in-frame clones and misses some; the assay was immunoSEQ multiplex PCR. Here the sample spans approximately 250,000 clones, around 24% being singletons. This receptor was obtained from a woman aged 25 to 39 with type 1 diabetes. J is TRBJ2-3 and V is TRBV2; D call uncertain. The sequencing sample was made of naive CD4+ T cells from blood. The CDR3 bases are TGTGCCAGCAGTGAAGCGGCTACAGGCACAGATACGCAGTATTTT. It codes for CASSEAATGTDTQYF.